The clone carrying this TCR beta chain was counted ten times or more. The antigen is undetermined. The data belong to a study of CD8 T cells in ankylosing spondylitis. Germline V lookup: CDR1 MNHNS, CDR2 SASEGT. The CDR3 consists of 15 residues. The ends lost 7 bases at V and 4 bases at J; junction bases unmatched: 5. TCRdb re-called the 5' RACE reads with MiXCR, one entry per CDR3 protein. This sample has under 250,000 distinct CDR3 sequences; approximately 7.6% occur once, and the top ten carry 4% to 5.5%. Study results and caveats: As reported, disease-linked clones showed significant enrichment in matched ankylosing spondylitis synovial fluid. It appeared that ankylosing spondylitis blood was characterized by a TCR beta motif of several highly homologous variants. Disease-linked clones bore a CD8+ phenotype, appearing relatively rarely in peripheral blood.

The sequencing input was blood, either unsorted or a sorted T cell fraction (not recorded which). This clonotype was sampled from a female donor with ankylosing spondylitis or in good health (not recorded which). The chain joins TRBV6-1 to TRBJ1-6; 9 bases map to TRBD1. Here the CDR3 reads CASNLDRGYNSPLHF. The CDR3 DNA reads TGTGCCAGCAACCTGGACAGGGGTTATAATTCACCCCTCCACTTT.